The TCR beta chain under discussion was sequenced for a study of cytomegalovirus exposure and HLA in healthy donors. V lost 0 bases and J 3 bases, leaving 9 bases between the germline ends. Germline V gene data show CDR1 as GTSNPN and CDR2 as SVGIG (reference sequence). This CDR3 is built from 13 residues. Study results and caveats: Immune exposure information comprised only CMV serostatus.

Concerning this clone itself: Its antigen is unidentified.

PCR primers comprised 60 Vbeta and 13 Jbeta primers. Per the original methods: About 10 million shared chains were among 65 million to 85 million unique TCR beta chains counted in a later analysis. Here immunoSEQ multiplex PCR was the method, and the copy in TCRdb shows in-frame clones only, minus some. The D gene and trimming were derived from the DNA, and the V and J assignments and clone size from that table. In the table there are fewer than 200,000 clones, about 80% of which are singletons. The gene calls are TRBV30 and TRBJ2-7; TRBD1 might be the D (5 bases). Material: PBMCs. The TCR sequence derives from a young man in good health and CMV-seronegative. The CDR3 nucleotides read TGTGCCTGGAGTGTAGCAGGGTACTACGAGCAGTACTTC. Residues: CAWSVAGYYEQYF.